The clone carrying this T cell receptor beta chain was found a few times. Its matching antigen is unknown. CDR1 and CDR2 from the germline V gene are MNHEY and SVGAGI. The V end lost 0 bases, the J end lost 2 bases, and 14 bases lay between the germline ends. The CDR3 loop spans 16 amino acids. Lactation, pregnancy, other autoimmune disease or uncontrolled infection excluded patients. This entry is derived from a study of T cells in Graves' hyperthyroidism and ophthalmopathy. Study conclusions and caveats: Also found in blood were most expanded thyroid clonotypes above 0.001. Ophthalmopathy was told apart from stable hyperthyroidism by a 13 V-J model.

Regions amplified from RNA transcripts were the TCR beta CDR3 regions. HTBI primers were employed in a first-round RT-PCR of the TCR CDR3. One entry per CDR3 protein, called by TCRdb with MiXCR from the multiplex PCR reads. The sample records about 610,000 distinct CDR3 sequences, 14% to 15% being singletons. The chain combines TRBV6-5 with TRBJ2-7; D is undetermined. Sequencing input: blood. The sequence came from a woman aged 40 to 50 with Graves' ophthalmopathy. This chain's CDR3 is CASSYSYHPETYEQYF. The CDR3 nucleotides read TGTGCCAGCAGTTACTCCTACCATCCAGAAACCTACGAGCAGTACTTC.